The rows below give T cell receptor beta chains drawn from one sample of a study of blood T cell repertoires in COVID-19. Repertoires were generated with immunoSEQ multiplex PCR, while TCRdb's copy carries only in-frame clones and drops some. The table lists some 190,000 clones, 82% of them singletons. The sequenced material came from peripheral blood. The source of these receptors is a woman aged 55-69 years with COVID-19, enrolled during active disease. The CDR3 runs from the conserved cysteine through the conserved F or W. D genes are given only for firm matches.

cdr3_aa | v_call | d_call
CATSPGLAGLRGETQYF | TRBV24-1 | TRBD2
CASSLAQTNTEAFF | TRBV27 | .
CASRGQMDSPLHF | TRBV6-4 | .
CASALGGDRGRSEKLFF | TRBV4-2 | TRBD1
CASTVDRGQYNEQFF | TRBV11-2 | TRBD1
CASSYSASSGNTIYF | TRBV6-5 | .
CASKPGGYNNEQFF | TRBV7-2 | TRBD2
CASSLAVSGHNYYEQYF | TRBV7-2 | .
CASSPGQGGGETQYF | TRBV5-4 | TRBD1
CASSYAWNTEAFF | TRBV6-2/TRBV6-3 | .
CASSQGTGSPLHF | TRBV3-1/TRBV3-2 | TRBD1
CASSTPGLAGGADEQYF | TRBV19 | TRBD2
CASSERAGSHSYEQFF | TRBV25-1 | .
CASSPRGGSSYNEQFF | TRBV7-9 | TRBD2
CASSLYGAVYGYTF | TRBV28 | .
CASSEGTGGNSPLHF | TRBV9 | TRBD1
CASSKGPSNTEAFF | TRBV5-4 | .
CASSLGTGGGSDTQYF | TRBV5-1 | TRBD1
CASSLFPGQGYNEQFF | TRBV7-2 | TRBD1
CASSVHRERETQYF | TRBV9 | .
CASSQIDRNTEAFF | TRBV3-1/TRBV3-2 | .
CASRAGTGASGNTIYF | TRBV7-9 | TRBD1
CASSRGGRRVGELFF | TRBV6-5 | .
CASSEYVEGTYGYTF | TRBV6-1 | .
CASSDSYTEAFF | TRBV6-5 | .
CASSSSGGNTEAFF | TRBV5-1 | TRBD1
CASGETGRMNTEAFF | TRBV25-1 | .
CASSQYRGSSYNEQFF | TRBV3-1/TRBV3-2 | TRBD1
CAWRGGDTEAFF | TRBV30 | .
CATSVGTGDRHEQYF | TRBV24-1 | TRBD1
CASRRQGSYNEQFF | TRBV27 | .
CASSLGIGADTQYF | TRBV13 | .
CASSYSQETQYF | TRBV6-6 | .
CASSLQGHSNIQYF | TRBV7-2 | .
CASSLGGGAKDTQYF | TRBV11-3 | TRBD2
CASSAVGRRTGNTIYF | TRBV2 | .
CARGAPLRVGNSPLHF | TRBV6-4 | .
CASQTGDSNQPQHF | TRBV6-5 | TRBD1
CASAGGAGGVGYTF | TRBV7-2 | TRBD1
CASSQVTTGLANYGYTF | TRBV4-3 | .
CASSFYGISSYNEQFF | TRBV5-1 | .
CASSPGLGGYTF | TRBV27 | .
CASSLIGGADTGELFF | TRBV27 | .
CASSRTWGDEKLFF | TRBV5-4 | .
CASSLGVSLFNSPLHF | TRBV7-8 | .
CASSQDGNRKHGYTF | TRBV3-1/TRBV3-2 | .
CASRLRSNTDTQYF | TRBV11-2 | .
CASSLPGRENNEQFF | TRBV5-4 | TRBD2
CASSRQGGTDTQYF | TRBV28 | .
CASRDRLLNSPLHF | TRBV28 | .
CASSWGLAGDEQFF | TRBV7-9 | TRBD2
CASSSNAQGNGYTF | TRBV11-2 | .
CASSLSGQGVYGYTF | TRBV28 | TRBD1
CASSLGLAGVDEQFF | TRBV5-1 | TRBD2